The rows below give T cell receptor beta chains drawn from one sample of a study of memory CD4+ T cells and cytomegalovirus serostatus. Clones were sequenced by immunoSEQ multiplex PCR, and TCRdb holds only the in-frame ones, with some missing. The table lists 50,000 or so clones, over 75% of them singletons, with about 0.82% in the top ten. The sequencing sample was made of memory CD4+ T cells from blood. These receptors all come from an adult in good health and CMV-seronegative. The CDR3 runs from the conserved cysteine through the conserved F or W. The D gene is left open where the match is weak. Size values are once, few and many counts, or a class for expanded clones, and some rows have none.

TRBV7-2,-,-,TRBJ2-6,CASSPFSGYGTGANVLTF,TGTGCCAGCAGCCCCTTCTCAGGGTACGGTACTGGGGCCAACGTCCTGACTTTC
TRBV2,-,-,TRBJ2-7,CASRDVGDFYEQYF,TGTGCCAGCAGGGATGTGGGGGACTTCTACGAGCAGTACTTC
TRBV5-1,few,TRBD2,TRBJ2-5,CASSLGSGGQETQYF,TGCGCCAGCAGCTTGGGTAGCGGGGGGCAAGAGACCCAGTACTTC
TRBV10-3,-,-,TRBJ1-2,CAISESSAIYGYTF,TGTGCCATCAGTGAGTCTTCAGCTATATATGGCTACACCTTC
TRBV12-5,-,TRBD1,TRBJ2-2,CASGLDRTGRFTGELFF,TGTGCTAGTGGTTTGGATAGGACAGGGCGGTTCACCGGGGAGCTGTTTTTT
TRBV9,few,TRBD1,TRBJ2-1,CASSPQEDRAEQFF,TGTGCCAGCAGCCCTCAAGAGGACAGGGCTGAGCAGTTCTTC
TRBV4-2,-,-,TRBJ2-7,CASSQEIGTGRADEQYF,TGTGCCAGCAGCCAAGAAATCGGAACCGGCAGGGCTGACGAGCAGTACTTC
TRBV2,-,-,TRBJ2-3,CASRETSPTQYF,TGTGCCAGCAGAGAAACTAGCCCTACGCAGTATTTT
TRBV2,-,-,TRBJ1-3,CASSYETPGRSGNTIYF,TGTGCCAGCAGCTATGAAACCCCAGGGCGCTCTGGAAACACCATATATTTT
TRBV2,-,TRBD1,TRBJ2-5,CASRRDRSQETQYF,TGTGCCAGCAGGAGGGACAGGAGCCAAGAGACCCAGTACTTC
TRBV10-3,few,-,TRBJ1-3,CAIGDFSGNTIYF,TGTGCCATCGGAGACTTCTCTGGAAACACCATATATTTT
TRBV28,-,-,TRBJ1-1,CASRRADSEAFF,TGTGCCAGCAGAAGAGCCGACAGTGAAGCTTTCTTT
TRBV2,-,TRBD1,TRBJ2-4,CASSGTGRGSDWNIQYF,TGTGCCAGCAGCGGGACAGGGAGGGGTTCAGACTGGAACATTCAGTACTTC
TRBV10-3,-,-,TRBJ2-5,CAAATAEETQYF,TGTGCCGCCGCGACAGCAGAAGAGACCCAGTACTTC